The rows below give T cell receptor beta chains drawn from one sample of a study of cytomegalovirus exposure and HLA in healthy donors. Clones were read by immunoSEQ multiplex PCR, and TCRdb kept only the in-frame ones, dropping some. The repertoire holds 150,000 to 200,000 clones, about four fifths seen once, with less than 9% in the top ten. Input material: PBMCs. The receptors shown here come from a man younger than 35 in good health and CMV-seropositive. The CDR3 runs from the conserved cysteine through the conserved F or W. D genes are given only for firm matches. Where a row states a size, it is once, few, many or the class of an expanded clone; other rows omit it.

TRBD1 | - | 13 | TRBJ2-7 | TRBV9 | TGTGCCAGCAGCGGACAGGGATCCTACGAGCAGTACTTC | CASSGQGSYEQYF
- | - | 16 | TRBJ2-3 | TRBV7-9 | TGTGCCAGCACCAAAACTCCCACGAGCCGCACAGATACGCAGTATTTT | CASTKTPTSRTDTQYF
- | - | 15 | TRBJ1-3 | TRBV15 | TGTGCCACCAGCGGGCCTCTGGGCTCTGGAAACACCATATATTTT | CATSGPLGSGNTIYF
- | - | 13 | TRBJ2-7 | TRBV7-9 | TGTGCCAGCAGCTCAGGTTTAACCTACGAGCAGTACTTC | CASSSGLTYEQYF
TRBD1 | - | 15 | TRBJ2-7 | TRBV19 | TGTGCCAGTAGTTTGAAAGGGACAGGGCCACACGAGCAGTACTTC | CASSLKGTGPHEQYF
TRBD1 | - | 16 | TRBJ2-3 | TRBV5-1 | TGCGCCAGCAGCCCCCAACCGGGACAGAAAACAGATACGCAGTATTTT | CASSPQPGQKTDTQYF
TRBD2 | - | 15 | TRBJ2-7 | TRBV11-2 | TGTGCCAGCAGTCTTTCCAGCGGGAGGACCTACGAGCAGTACTTC | CASSLSSGRTYEQYF
TRBD2 | - | 16 | TRBJ2-2 | TRBV2 | TGTGCCAGCACCGGGCTAGCGGGAGGGGGGCCCGGGGAGCTGTTTTTT | CASTGLAGGGPGELFF
- | - | 11 | TRBJ2-7 | TRBV6-5 | TGTGCCAGCGGGAGGTCCCACGAGCAGTACTTC | CASGRSHEQYF
- | - | 12 | TRBJ1-1 | TRBV30 | TGTGCCTGGAGTGTGGGGGGAACTGAAGCTTTCTTT | CAWSVGGTEAFF
TRBD2 | - | 19 | TRBJ2-3 | TRBV15 | TGTGCCACCAGCTTACCCTCCGCGGCTAGCGGGAGAGCCGGGGATACGCAGTATTTT | CATSLPSAASGRAGDTQYF
TRBD1 | - | 16 | TRBJ2-5 | TRBV15 | TGTGCCACCAGCAGAGGGTACAGGGGGCCTGAAGAGACCCAGTACTTC | CATSRGYRGPEETQYF
- | few | 13 | TRBJ2-7 | TRBV4-2 | TGTGCCAGCAGCCAAGGACTAGCCTACGAGCAGTACTTC | CASSQGLAYEQYF
TRBD1 | few | 12 | TRBJ2-7 | TRBV29-1 | TGCAGCGTTACCGGACAGGGGAACGAGCAGTACTTC | CSVTGQGNEQYF